This T cell receptor (beta chain) originates from a study of PD-L1 blockade in urothelial cancer. Looking at the study overall: T cells numbered a median of approximately 140,000 in the blood samples.

The assay was immunoSEQ multiplex PCR, and TCRdb's table has in-frame clones only and misses some. In the table there are roughly 36,000 clones, roughly 91% of which are singletons. V was cut by 3 bases and J by 3 bases, with 25 bases left in between. The CDR3 sequence is 19 residues long. Germline V CDR1 and CDR2: SGHRS, YFSETQ. This material consisted of PBMCs, taken around atezolizumab (anti-PD-L1) treatment. This TCR was sampled from a man aged 55 to 70 with urothelial cancer. The J gene is TRBJ2-1, the V gene TRBV5-1; the D gene is possibly TRBD1 (6 bases). The CDR3 region is CASSSTTGFGTAGYNEQFF. CDR3 bases: TGCGCCAGCAGCTCTACTACAGGGTTCGGCACTGCGGGCTACAATGAGCAGTTCTTC. The entire variable domain, with the rest obtained from reference TRBV5-1 and TRBJ2-1, is as follows: KAGVTQTPRYLIKTRGQQVTLSCSPISGHRSVSWYQQTPGQGLQFLFEYFSETQRNKGNFPGRFSGRQFSNSRSEMNVSTLELGDSALYLCASSSTTGFGTAGYNEQFFGPGTRLTVL.